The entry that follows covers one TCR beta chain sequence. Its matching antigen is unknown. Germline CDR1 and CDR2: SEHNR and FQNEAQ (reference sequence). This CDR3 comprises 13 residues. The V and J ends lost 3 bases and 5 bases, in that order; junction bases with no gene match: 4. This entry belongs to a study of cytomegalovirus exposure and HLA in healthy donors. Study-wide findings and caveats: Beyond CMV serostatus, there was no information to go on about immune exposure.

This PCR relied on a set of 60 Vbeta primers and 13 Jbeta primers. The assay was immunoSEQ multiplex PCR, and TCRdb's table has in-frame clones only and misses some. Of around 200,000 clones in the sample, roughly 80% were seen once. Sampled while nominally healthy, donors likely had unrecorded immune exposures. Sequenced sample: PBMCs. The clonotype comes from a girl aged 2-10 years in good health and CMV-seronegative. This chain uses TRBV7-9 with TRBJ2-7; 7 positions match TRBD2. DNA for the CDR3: TGTGCCAGCAGCTTTAAGCGGGAAGACGAGCAGTACTTC. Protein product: CASSFKREDEQYF.